The sequence of this T cell receptor (beta chain) was determined in a study of cytomegalovirus exposure and HLA in healthy donors. Study results and limitations: Among TCR sequences, most were rare, though some public TCRs appeared in many donors.

PCR primers comprised 60 Vbeta and 13 Jbeta primers. The protocol was immunoSEQ multiplex PCR, while the TCRdb copy is restricted to in-frame clones and leaves out a portion. This sample has around 100,000 clones, with 70% to 85% found just once. Germline V gene sequence: CDR1 SGHTS, CDR2 YDEGEE. The CDR3 length is 19 residues. V shed 2 bases and J shed 2 bases, with 23 bases lying between them. The donors gave bone marrow, and they were healthy. With respect to this clone: The antigen is undetermined.

Material: PBMCs. The receptor was isolated from a middle-aged woman in good health and CMV-seronegative. The chain uses TRBV5-8 and TRBJ2-1; D perhaps matches TRBD1 (6 bases). The CDR3 coding sequence is TGTGCCAGCAGCTTCTCGGCAGGGGCCCAGCCACGGGCCTACAATGAGCAGTTCTTC. As protein: CASSFSAGAQPRAYNEQFF.